The clone carrying this TCR beta chain came up a few times. Antigen unknown. The sample originates from a study of cytomegalovirus exposure and HLA in healthy donors. Study findings and constraints: Solely CMV serostatus was available to characterize immune exposure. An analysis that came later showed most CMV-associated TCR beta chains appearing HLA-restricted. Presence/absence analyses assumed roughly uniform sequencing depth across donors, which may not hold. Cytomegalovirus association was assigned to approximately 180 TCR beta chains.

The CDR3 length is 15 residues. J lost 2 bases, V lost 9 bases, and 12 bases had no gene match. Germline lookup yields CDR1 WNHNN and CDR2 SYGVQD (reference sequence). The study ran its PCR with 60 Vbeta and 13 Jbeta primers. Clones were read by immunoSEQ multiplex PCR, and TCRdb kept only the in-frame ones, dropping some. The profile covers more than 200,000 clones, with approximately 70% appearing a single time and 2% to 3% taken by the ten largest. Sequencing was done on a sample of PBMCs. The chain employs TRBV10-1 and TRBJ1-1, with TRBD1 matching over 7 bases. The receptor's source is a man in his forties or fifties in good health and CMV-seropositive. In DNA form, the CDR3 reads TGCGCCAGTAATTTAACAGGGGACTTAAACACTGAAGCTTTCTTT. Translated, it gives CASNLTGDLNTEAFF.